This T cell receptor beta chain was retrieved from a study of cytomegalovirus exposure and HLA in healthy donors. Researchers ran the PCR with 60 Vbeta and 13 Jbeta primers. Sequenced by immunoSEQ multiplex PCR; TCRdb stores in-frame clones only, minus some. The data hold fewer than 200,000 clones, with approximately 80% observed a single time. The CDR3 totals 15 residues. V was pared by 2 bases and J by 2 bases, with 10 bases between. The V gene's germline CDR1 is SGHVS and CDR2 FQNEAQ. Sequenced: PBMCs. V usage is TRBV7-8 and J usage is TRBJ1-5; D gene ambiguous. The clonotype was recovered from a woman aged 45-59 years in good health and CMV-seropositive. CDR3 amino acids: CASSLIYSGNQPQHF. The DNA for the CDR3 is TGTGCCAGCAGCTTAATATATTCGGGCAATCAGCCCCAGCATTTT. The full variable domain, its missing parts supplied by reference TRBV7-8 and TRBJ1-5, is GAGVSQSPRYKVAKRGQDVALRCDPISGHVSLFWYQQALGQGPEFLTYFQNEAQLDKSGLPSDRFFAERPEGSVSTLKIQRTQQEDSAVYLCASSLIYSGNQPQHFGDGTRLSIL.